The table lists the clone carrying this T cell receptor (beta chain) with a count of one. The antigen is undetermined. V lost 5 bases, J lost 3 bases, and 7 bases stayed unmatched. CDR3 length equals 14 residues. Per the germline V gene, CDR1 is MNHEY and CDR2 is SVGEGT. These data originate in a study of T cell responses to AZD1222 COVID-19 vaccine. Study details: Recipients boosted at about 4 weeks or about 12 weeks are pooled.

The study, taken as a whole, reports: Unmutated variant regions reportedly attract nearly half of all spike-specific TCRs. The donors showed a predominance of white British ancestry and of females, with possible underestimation of clonal diversity. Among vaccine-associated CD4 TCRs, coverage spanned spike, with dominance at 160-218 and 743-854.

TCRdb's table, derived via immunoSEQ multiplex PCR, lists solely in-frame clones and lacks some. The sample lists 85,000 to 100,000 clones; roughly nine tenths were seen once. The receptor was isolated from an adult in good health. The input for sequencing was peripheral blood, taken on day 0 of AZD1222 vaccination. J is TRBJ2-7 and V is TRBV6-2 or TRBV6-3, with TRBD2 matching 7 bases. The CDR3 region is CASSATGTNYEQYF. The CDR3 nucleotides are TGTGCCAGCAGTGCCACCGGGACTAACTACGAGCAGTACTTC.